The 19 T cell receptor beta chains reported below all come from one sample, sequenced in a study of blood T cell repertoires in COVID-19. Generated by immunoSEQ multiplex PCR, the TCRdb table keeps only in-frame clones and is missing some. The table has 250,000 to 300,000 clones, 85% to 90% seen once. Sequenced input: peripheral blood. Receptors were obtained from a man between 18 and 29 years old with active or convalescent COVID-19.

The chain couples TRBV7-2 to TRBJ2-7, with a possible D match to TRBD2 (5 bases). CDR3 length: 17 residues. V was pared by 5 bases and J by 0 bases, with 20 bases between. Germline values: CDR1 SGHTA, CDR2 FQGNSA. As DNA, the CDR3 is TGTGCCAGCAGCCGCCACGGAGCTAGCCCTAGCTCCTACGAGCAGTACTTC. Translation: CASSRHGASPSSYEQYF.

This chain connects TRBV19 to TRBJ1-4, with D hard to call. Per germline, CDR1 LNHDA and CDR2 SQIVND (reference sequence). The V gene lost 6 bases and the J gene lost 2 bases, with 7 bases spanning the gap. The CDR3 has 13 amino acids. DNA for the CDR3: TGTGCCAGTAGGAGGAGGACTAATGAAAAACTGTTTTTT. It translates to CASRRRTNEKLFF.

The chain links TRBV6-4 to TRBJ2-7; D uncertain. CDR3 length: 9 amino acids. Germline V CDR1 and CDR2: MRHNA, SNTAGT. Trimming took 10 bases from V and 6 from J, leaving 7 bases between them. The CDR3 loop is CAISSEQYF. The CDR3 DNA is TGTGCCATCTCGTCCGAGCAGTACTTC.

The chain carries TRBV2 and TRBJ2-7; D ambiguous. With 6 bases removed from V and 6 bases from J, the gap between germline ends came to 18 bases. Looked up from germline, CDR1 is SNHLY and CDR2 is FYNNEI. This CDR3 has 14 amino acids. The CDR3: CASSENGDSGEQYF. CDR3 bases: TGTGCCAGCAGCGAAAACGGCGATTCGGGCGAGCAGTACTTC.

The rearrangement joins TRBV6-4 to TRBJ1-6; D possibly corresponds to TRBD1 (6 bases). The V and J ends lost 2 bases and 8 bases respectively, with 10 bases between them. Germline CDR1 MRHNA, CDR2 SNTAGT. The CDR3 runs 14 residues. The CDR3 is CASSDGGEYSPLHF. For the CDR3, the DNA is TGTGCCAGCAGTGACGGGGGCGAGTATTCACCCCTCCACTTT.

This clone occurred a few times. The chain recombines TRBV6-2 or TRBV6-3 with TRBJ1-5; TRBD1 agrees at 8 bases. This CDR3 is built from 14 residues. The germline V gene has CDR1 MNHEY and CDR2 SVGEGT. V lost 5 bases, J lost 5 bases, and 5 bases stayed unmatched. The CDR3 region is CASSTRDRYQPQHF. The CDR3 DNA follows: TGTGCCAGCAGTACCCGGGACAGGTATCAGCCCCAGCATTTT.

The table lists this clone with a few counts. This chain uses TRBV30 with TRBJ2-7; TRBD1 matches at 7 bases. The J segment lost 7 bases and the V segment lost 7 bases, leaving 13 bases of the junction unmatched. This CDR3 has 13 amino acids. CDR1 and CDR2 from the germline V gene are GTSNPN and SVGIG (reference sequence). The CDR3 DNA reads TGTGCCTCCACACAGGGGCATGGAAATGAGCAGTACTTC. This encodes CASTQGHGNEQYF.

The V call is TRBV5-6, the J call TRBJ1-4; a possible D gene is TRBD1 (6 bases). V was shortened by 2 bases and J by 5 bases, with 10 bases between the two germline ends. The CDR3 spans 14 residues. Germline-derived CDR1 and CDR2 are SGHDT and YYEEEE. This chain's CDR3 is CASSFGQRNEKLFF. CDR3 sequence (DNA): TGTGCCAGCAGCTTTGGACAGAGGAATGAAAAACTGTTTTTT.

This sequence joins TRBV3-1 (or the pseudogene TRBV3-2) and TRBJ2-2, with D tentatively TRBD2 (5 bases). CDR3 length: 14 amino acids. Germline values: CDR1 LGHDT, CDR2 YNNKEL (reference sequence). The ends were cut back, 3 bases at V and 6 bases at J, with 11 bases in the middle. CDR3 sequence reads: CASSQVGVAGELFF. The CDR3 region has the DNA TGTGCCAGCAGCCAGGTCGGGGTCGCCGGGGAGCTGTTTTTT.

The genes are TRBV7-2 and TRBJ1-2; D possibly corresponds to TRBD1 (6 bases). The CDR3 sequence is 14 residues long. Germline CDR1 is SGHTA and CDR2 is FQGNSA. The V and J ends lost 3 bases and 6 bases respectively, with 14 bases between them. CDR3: CASSFAVRGNGYTF. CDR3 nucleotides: TGTGCCAGCAGCTTCGCCGTGAGGGGGAATGGCTACACCTTC.

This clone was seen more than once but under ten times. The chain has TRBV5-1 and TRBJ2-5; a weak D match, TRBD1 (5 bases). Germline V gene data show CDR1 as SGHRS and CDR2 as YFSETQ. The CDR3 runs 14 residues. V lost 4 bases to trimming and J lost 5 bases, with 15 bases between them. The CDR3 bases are TGCGCCAGCAGCGGATCAGGGATGGTTGAGACCCAGTACTTC. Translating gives CASSGSGMVETQYF.

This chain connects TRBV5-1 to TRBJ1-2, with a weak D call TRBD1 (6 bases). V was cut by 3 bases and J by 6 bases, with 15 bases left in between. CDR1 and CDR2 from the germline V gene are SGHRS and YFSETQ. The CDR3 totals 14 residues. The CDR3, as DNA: TGCGCCAGCAGCTCCCAGGGGTTTTCGGATGGCTACACCTTC. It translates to CASSSQGFSDGYTF. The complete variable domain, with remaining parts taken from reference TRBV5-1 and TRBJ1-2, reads KAGVTQTPRYLIKTRGQQVTLSCSPISGHRSVSWYQQTPGQGLQFLFEYFSETQRNKGNFPGRFSGRQFSNSRSEMNVSTLELGDSALYLCASSSQGFSDGYTFGSGTRLTVV.

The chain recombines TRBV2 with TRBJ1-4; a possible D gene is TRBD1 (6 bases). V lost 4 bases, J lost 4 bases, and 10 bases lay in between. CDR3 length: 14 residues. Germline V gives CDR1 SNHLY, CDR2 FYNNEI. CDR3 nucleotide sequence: TGTGCCAGCAGTGGAAGGGGGATTAATGAAAAACTGTTTTTT. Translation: CASSGRGINEKLFF.

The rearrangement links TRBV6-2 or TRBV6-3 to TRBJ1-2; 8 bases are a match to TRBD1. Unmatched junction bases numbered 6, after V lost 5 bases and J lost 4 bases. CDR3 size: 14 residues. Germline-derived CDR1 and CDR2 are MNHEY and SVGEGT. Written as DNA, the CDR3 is TGTGCCAGCAGTCGTACAGGGGGTTTCTATGGCTACACCTTC. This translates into CASSRTGGFYGYTF.

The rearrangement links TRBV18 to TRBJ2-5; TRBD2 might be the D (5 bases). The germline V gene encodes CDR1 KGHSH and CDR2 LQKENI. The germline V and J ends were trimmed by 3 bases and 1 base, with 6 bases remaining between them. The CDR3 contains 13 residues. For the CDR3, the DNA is TGTGCCAGCTCACCGGACTTCCAAGAGACCCAGTACTTC. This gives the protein CASSPDFQETQYF.

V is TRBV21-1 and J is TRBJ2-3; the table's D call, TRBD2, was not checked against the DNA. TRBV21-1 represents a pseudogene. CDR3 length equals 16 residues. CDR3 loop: CASSKGLGEKTDTQYF. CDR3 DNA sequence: TGTGCCAGCAGCAAAGGACTGGGTGAGAAAACAGATACGCAGTATTTT.

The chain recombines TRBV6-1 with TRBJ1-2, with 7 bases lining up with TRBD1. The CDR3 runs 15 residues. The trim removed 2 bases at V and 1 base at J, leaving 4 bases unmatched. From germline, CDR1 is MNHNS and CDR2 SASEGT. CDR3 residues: CASSERQGVNYGYTF. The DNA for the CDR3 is TGTGCCAGCAGTGAACGTCAGGGGGTTAACTATGGCTACACCTTC.

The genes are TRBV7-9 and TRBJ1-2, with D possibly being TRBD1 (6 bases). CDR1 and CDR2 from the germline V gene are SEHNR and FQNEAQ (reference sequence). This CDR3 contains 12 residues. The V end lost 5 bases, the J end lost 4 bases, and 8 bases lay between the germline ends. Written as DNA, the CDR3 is TGTGCCAGCAGCCTACAGGGCTATGGCTACACCTTC. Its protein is CASSLQGYGYTF.

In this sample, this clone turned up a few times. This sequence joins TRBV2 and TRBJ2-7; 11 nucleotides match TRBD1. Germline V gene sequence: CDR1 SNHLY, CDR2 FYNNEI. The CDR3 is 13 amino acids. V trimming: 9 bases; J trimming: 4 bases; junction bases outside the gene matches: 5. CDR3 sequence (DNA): TGTGCCAGTAAGGACAGGGGGCTATACGAGCAGTACTTC. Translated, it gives CASKDRGLYEQYF.